This TCR beta chain was identified in a study of cytomegalovirus exposure and HLA in healthy donors. This CDR3 spans 12 amino acids. Germline V lookup: CDR1 ENHRY, CDR2 SYGVKD. V gave up 2 bases and J gave up 4 bases, with 5 bases separating them. This clone has just a few counts. Antigen unknown. PCR primers comprised 60 Vbeta and 13 Jbeta primers. Generated by immunoSEQ multiplex PCR, the TCRdb table keeps only in-frame clones and is missing some. The sample contains under 200,000 clones, roughly 12% of which appear only once. General study points: Exclusion as indistinguishable affected some V segments, including TRBV6-2 and TRBV6-3. Among TCR beta chains, those listed as cytomegalovirus-associated numbered over 150. Later on, a genetic analysis was performed. It linked a missense variant in DCLRE1C with V- and J-gene trimming of TCR beta.

Sequenced material: PBMCs. The origin of this receptor is a man in his fifties in good health and CMV-seropositive. The rearrangement uses TRBV10-3 and TRBJ1-1; D not certain. The chain's CDR3 is CAISEPSTEAFF. CDR3 DNA: TGTGCCATCAGTGAGCCCTCCACTGAAGCTTTCTTT.